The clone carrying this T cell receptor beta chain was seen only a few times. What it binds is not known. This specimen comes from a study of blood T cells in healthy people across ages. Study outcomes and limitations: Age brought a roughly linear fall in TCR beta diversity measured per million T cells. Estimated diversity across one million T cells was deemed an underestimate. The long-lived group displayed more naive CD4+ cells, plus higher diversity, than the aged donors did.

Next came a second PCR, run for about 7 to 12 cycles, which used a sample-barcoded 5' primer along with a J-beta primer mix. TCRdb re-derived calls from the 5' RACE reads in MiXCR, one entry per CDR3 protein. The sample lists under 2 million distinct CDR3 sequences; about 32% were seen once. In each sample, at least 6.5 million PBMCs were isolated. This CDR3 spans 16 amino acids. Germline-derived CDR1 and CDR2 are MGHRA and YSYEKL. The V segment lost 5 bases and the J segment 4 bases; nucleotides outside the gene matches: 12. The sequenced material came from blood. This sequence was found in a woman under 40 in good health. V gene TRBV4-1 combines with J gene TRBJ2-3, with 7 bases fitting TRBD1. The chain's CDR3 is CASSARQGILADTQYF. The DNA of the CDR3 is TGCGCCAGCAGCGCTAGACAGGGAATATTAGCAGATACGCAGTATTTT.